Listed here are 27 T cell receptor beta chains from one sample, sequenced in a study of blood T cell repertoires in COVID-19. Some clones are missing from TCRdb's copy, which holds only in-frame ones; the method was immunoSEQ multiplex PCR. The repertoire holds some 250,000 clones, with approximately 83% as singletons. Sequenced: PBMCs or T cells enriched from blood (not recorded which). The receptors were sampled from a woman aged 50 to 65 who had recovered from COVID-19.

The rearrangement links TRBV11-2 to TRBJ1-1; TRBD1 agrees at 7 bases. CDR3 length: 15 amino acids. The trim removed 2 bases at V and 5 bases at J, leaving 8 bases unmatched. CDR1 SGHAT and CDR2 FQNNGV come from the germline V gene. CDR3 residues: CASSLRRQGETEAFF. In DNA, the CDR3 is TGTGCCAGCAGCTTAAGAAGACAGGGAGAAACTGAAGCTTTCTTT.

This chain uses TRBV29-1 with TRBJ2-7; 7 bases are a match to TRBD2. CDR1 and CDR2 (germline): SQVTM, ANQGSEA. This CDR3 contains 13 residues. After removal of 4 bases from V and 3 bases from J, the junction contained 6 bases not matched to a gene. DNA of the CDR3: TGCAGCGTTGGTAGCGGGTACCTCTACGAGCAGTACTTC. Protein product: CSVGSGYLYEQYF.

In DNA, the CDR3 is TGTGCCAGCAGCCTTGGACTAGCGGGACCCTTATCCAATGAGCAGTTCTTC. Its protein product is CASSLGLAGPLSNEQFF. The chain has TRBV5-8 and TRBJ2-1; 12 bases are a match to TRBD2. Germline V gene lookup returns CDR1 SGHTS and CDR2 YDEGEE. The J segment lost 6 bases and the V segment lost 4 bases, leaving 11 bases of the junction unmatched. The CDR3 is 17 residues long.

V gene TRBV5-1 combines with J gene TRBJ2-5; the D gene is possibly TRBD2 (6 bases). In germline, CDR1 is SGHRS, CDR2 YFSETQ. The CDR3 covers 13 residues. Deletions cut 4 bases from V and 5 bases from J, with 12 bases between. The CDR3 region has the DNA TGCGCCAGCAGCACCACTGGAGGGGAGACCCAGTACTTC. It specifies CASSTTGGETQYF.

The chain carries TRBV15 and TRBJ1-5; D is unclear. Germline V CDR1 and CDR2: LNHNV, YYDKDF (reference sequence). V was shortened by 5 bases and J by 4 bases, with 9 bases between the two germline ends. The CDR3 is made up of 13 amino acids. As DNA, the CDR3 is TGTGCCACCAGCCTCTGGGCAAATCAGCCCCAGCATTTT. Translated: CATSLWANQPQHF.

V gene TRBV27 combines with J gene TRBJ1-4; maybe TRBD1 (6 bases). The germline V gene has CDR1 MNHEY and CDR2 SMNVEV (reference sequence). The CDR3 is 14 amino acids. V was clipped by 6 bases and J by 3 bases, with 11 bases between them. CDR3 loop: CASRITGPNEKLFF. CDR3 DNA sequence: TGTGCCAGCAGAATTACAGGGCCTAATGAAAAACTGTTTTTT.

The V call is TRBV10-3, the J call TRBJ1-2; the match to TRBD1 covers 9 bases. In germline, CDR1 is ENHRY, CDR2 SYGVKD. V lost 11 bases to trimming and J lost 3 bases; unmatched junction nucleotides: 7. This CDR3 is built from 13 residues. The CDR3 nucleotides read TGTGCCTCTCAACAGGGGGCCGACTATGGCTACACCTTC. Protein: CASQQGADYGYTF.

The J gene is TRBJ2-3, the V gene TRBV4-2; 10 bases are a match to TRBD2. The CDR3 totals 19 residues. Germline V gives CDR1 LGHNA, CDR2 YNFKEQ. V gave up 4 bases and J gave up 4 bases; unmatched junction bases: 17. The CDR3 sequence is CASSPKIYGTSEGSDTQYF. DNA of the CDR3: TGTGCCAGCAGCCCGAAAATATACGGGACTAGCGAAGGGTCAGATACGCAGTATTTT.

This chain links TRBV28 with TRBJ2-3; TRBD2 matches 14 bases. Germline assignment: CDR1 MDHEN and CDR2 SYDVKM. V gave up 2 bases and J gave up 5 bases; unmatched junction bases: 3. This CDR3 has 16 amino acids. The CDR3 spells CASSLRLAGGGDTQYF. CDR3 in DNA: TGTGCCAGCAGTTTAAGACTAGCGGGAGGGGGAGATACGCAGTATTTT.

J is TRBJ1-1 and V is TRBV11-3; 10 bases are shared with TRBD1. Germline lookup yields CDR1 SGHNT and CDR2 YENEEA. With V trimmed by 3 bases and J by 7 bases, 5 bases remained unmatched. CDR3 length: 14 residues. As DNA, the CDR3 is TGTGCCAGCAGCTTTTCGGGGACAGGGGATGAAGCTTTCTTT. Its protein is CASSFSGTGDEAFF. Complete variable domain (other parts from reference TRBV11-3 and TRBJ1-1): EAGVVQSPRYKIIEKKQPVAFWCNPISGHNTLYWYLQNLGQGPELLIRYENEEAVDDSQLPKDRFSAERLKGVDSTLKIQPAELGDSAVYLCASSFSGTGDEAFFGQGTRLTVV.

The chain uses TRBV28 and TRBJ2-1; 10 bases are a match to TRBD1. The CDR3 consists of 16 residues. Per the germline V gene, CDR1 is MDHEN and CDR2 is SYDVKM. J lost 6 bases, V lost 5 bases, and 10 bases had no gene match. The DNA of the CDR3 is TGTGCCAGCAGTACCTACCCCGGGACAGGGGTCAATGAGCAGTTCTTC. This codes for CASSTYPGTGVNEQFF.

This chain links TRBV28 with TRBJ2-1, with D unresolved. The germline CDR1 and CDR2 sequences are MDHEN and SYDVKM. Trimming pared 6 bases from V and 0 bases from J, leaving 9 bases between. This CDR3 is 14 amino acids long. CDR3 protein: CASSRLLSYNEQFF. The CDR3 region has the DNA TGTGCCAGCAGCCGACTCCTCTCCTACAATGAGCAGTTCTTC.

This chain uses TRBV5-1 with TRBJ2-7; 10 bases map to TRBD1. The CDR3 is 14 amino acids. The germline CDR1 and CDR2 sequences are SGHRS and YFSETQ. The ends lost 4 bases at V and 7 bases at J; junction bases unmatched: 8. The CDR3 spells CASSPQGQGQEQYF. In DNA, the CDR3 is TGCGCCAGCAGCCCCCAGGGACAGGGGCAGGAGCAGTACTTC.

The rearrangement joins TRBV6-2 or TRBV6-3 to TRBJ1-2, with D uncertain. CDR1 is MNHEY, CDR2 SVGEGT, per germline. V dropped 2 bases and J dropped 2 bases, with 12 bases sitting between them. This CDR3 has 15 residues. DNA of the CDR3: TGTGCCAGCAGTTACCGTCTCGAGGTCAACTATGGCTACACCTTC. Protein: CASSYRLEVNYGYTF.

The chain couples TRBV12-3 or TRBV12-4 to TRBJ1-4; D not resolved. Between the trimmed V and J ends, which lost 2 bases and 8 bases, there was a span of 6 bases. The CDR3 extends over 12 amino acids. Here the CDR3 reads CASSLPQEKLFF. CDR3 DNA: TGTGCCAGCAGTTTACCCCAGGAAAAACTGTTTTTT.

The V gene is TRBV2, the J gene TRBJ1-4; 7 nucleotides agree with TRBD1. Looked up from germline, CDR1 is SNHLY and CDR2 is FYNNEI. The CDR3 contains 13 residues. The trim removed 6 bases at V and 7 bases at J, leaving 5 bases unmatched. For the CDR3, the DNA is TGTGCCAGCAGCACAGGGGCCGGTGAAAAACTGTTTTTT. Encoded protein: CASSTGAGEKLFF.

This clone has more than one count but fewer than ten. The chain employs TRBV6-1 and TRBJ2-3; TRBD2 might be the D (5 bases). Trimming stripped 3 bases from V and 3 bases from J, with 19 bases between. The CDR3 has 17 residues. Germline V CDR1 and CDR2: MNHNS, SASEGT. CDR3 loop: CASSEFLAGVGTDTQYF. CDR3 nucleotides: TGTGCCAGCAGTGAGTTTTTGGCGGGCGTGGGGACAGATACGCAGTATTTT.

This sequence joins TRBV9 and TRBJ1-2, with D tentatively TRBD1 (6 bases). The CDR3 is made up of 14 amino acids. Per germline, CDR1 SGDLS and CDR2 YYNGEE. Trimming stripped 2 bases from V and 2 bases from J, with 10 bases between. CDR3 sequence reads: CASSVGQLNYGYTF. Written as DNA, the CDR3 is TGTGCCAGCAGCGTTGGACAGCTGAACTATGGCTACACCTTC.

This clone showed up just once. The chain recombines TRBV28 with TRBJ1-1; 10 bases map to TRBD1. Germline V gene lookup returns CDR1 MDHEN and CDR2 SYDVKM. This CDR3 is 13 amino acids long. The junction had 6 bases not matched to a gene; V was cut back by 3 bases and J by 11 bases. CDR3: CASSLTGGRSAFF. CDR3 coding DNA: TGTGCCAGCAGTTTGACAGGGGGCAGGTCTGCTTTCTTT.

This sequence joins TRBV2 and TRBJ1-5; 9 nucleotides line up with TRBD1. The CDR3 runs to 14 residues. J lost 4 bases, V lost 4 bases, and 2 bases had no gene match. Germline V lookup: CDR1 SNHLY, CDR2 FYNNEI. The CDR3 nucleotides read TGTGCCAGCAGTGCCGACAGGGGGAATCAGCCCCAGCATTTT. This gives the protein CASSADRGNQPQHF.

The genes are TRBV5-1 and TRBJ1-4; 7 nucleotides match TRBD1. V shed 5 bases and J 0 bases; nucleotides not matched to a gene: 10. The CDR3 runs 17 residues. Germline CDR1 is SGHRS and CDR2 is YFSETQ. This CDR3 reads CASSWDSSFPTNEKLFF. The CDR3 coding sequence is TGCGCCAGCAGTTGGGACAGTTCATTCCCAACTAATGAAAAACTGTTTTTT.

The V gene is TRBV28, the J gene TRBJ1-2; no clear D gene. CDR1 and CDR2 from the germline V gene are MDHEN and SYDVKM. The CDR3 length is 13 residues. The V end was cut by 10 bases, the J end by 4 bases, with 16 bases between. The CDR3 nucleotides are TGTGCCACCTGCGTGGAGTCCTTCTATGGCTACACCTTC. Residues: CATCVESFYGYTF.

The chain combines TRBV29-1 with TRBJ1-4; 7 bases align to TRBD1. This CDR3 region has 15 residues. Unmatched junction bases numbered 11, after V lost 6 bases and J lost 4 bases. CDR1 and CDR2 (germline): SQVTM, ANQGSEA. CDR3 sequence: CSVANPGTDNEKLFF. CDR3 in DNA: TGCAGCGTGGCCAACCCCGGGACAGATAATGAAAAACTGTTTTTT.

The chain has TRBV5-1 and TRBJ1-6; D not resolved. The germline gives CDR1 SGHRS, CDR2 YFSETQ. This CDR3 has 12 amino acids. Between the trimmed V and J ends, which lost 4 bases and 5 bases, there was a span of 4 bases. In DNA form, the CDR3 reads TGCGCCAGCAGCCAGAATAATTCACCCCTCCACTTT. Amino acid sequence: CASSQNNSPLHF.

Here the CDR3 DNA reads TGCGCCAGCAGCTTGGCCATTGGACAGGGACACTACGAGCAGTACTTC. It yields the protein CASSLAIGQGHYEQYF. The chain couples TRBV5-1 to TRBJ2-7; 8 nucleotides agree with TRBD1. With 0 bases clipped from V and 3 bases from J, the junction kept 8 bases outside the gene matches. CDR1 SGHRS and CDR2 YFSETQ come from the germline V gene. This CDR3 region has 16 residues.

The CDR3 region has the DNA TGTGCCACCAGGGACAGGGAAGTTGAAAAACTGTTTTTT. It is translated as CATRDREVEKLFF. The V and J genes are TRBV19 and TRBJ1-4; 9 nucleotides match TRBD1. Germline V gives CDR1 LNHDA, CDR2 SQIVND (reference sequence). The length of the CDR3 is 13 residues. V lost 10 bases, J lost 7 bases, and 7 bases stayed unmatched.

This chain joins TRBV5-1 and TRBJ2-7; the match to TRBD1 covers 7 bases. CDR1 and CDR2 from the germline V gene are SGHRS and YFSETQ. The CDR3 is made up of 15 amino acids. V shed 3 bases, J shed 2 bases, and the junction held 8 bases outside the gene matches. CDR3 DNA: TGCGCCAGCAGCTACCGGGACAGTGGAGCCTACGAGCAGTACTTC. Protein product: CASSYRDSGAYEQYF.